This T cell receptor beta chain was retrieved from a study of cytomegalovirus exposure and HLA in healthy donors. Study results and limitations: A missense variant in DCLRE1C was later tied to TCR beta V- and J-gene trimming.

Primers: 60 Vbeta forward and 13 Jbeta reverse. TCRdb's table, derived via immunoSEQ multiplex PCR, lists solely in-frame clones and lacks some. Of 30,000 to 40,000 clones listed, 81% are singletons. V gave up 0 bases and J gave up 9 bases; unmatched junction bases: 8. The germline gives CDR1 SGHVS, CDR2 FQNEAQ. This CDR3 region has 15 residues. This clone was seen just once. Its antigen remains unknown. The chain is built from TRBV7-8 and TRBJ2-1; 7 bases map to TRBD2. This TCR was recovered from a woman aged 35 to 49 in good health and CMV-seronegative. The sequencing input was PBMCs. CDR3 region: CASSLAGTKFTEQFF. CDR3 nucleotide sequence: TGTGCCAGCAGCTTAGCCGGGACTAAATTCACTGAGCAGTTCTTC.